This record covers a single T cell receptor beta chain. The source of the sample is a study of blood T cell repertoires in COVID-19. Study in general: Donors in the United States, Italy and Spain gave samples during acute or convalescent COVID-19. T cells, B-cell-depleted T cells, or PBMCs supplied cDNA or gDNA.

Original processing methods: It was from reference gene primer amplification that nucleated cell counts were estimated. Data came from immunoSEQ multiplex PCR; TCRdb stores just in-frame clones and leaves some out. The V and J calls and clone size come from that table; D and trimming were worked out from the DNA. The sample has 150,000 to 180,000 clones, 91% seen once. CDR1 is SGHRS, CDR2 YFSETQ, per germline. Trimming took off 1 base at V and 2 bases at J, with 10 bases between the two ends. This CDR3 is built from 14 residues. V gene TRBV5-1 combines with J gene TRBJ2-7; D call uncertain. This sequence originates from a man between 50 and 59 years old with acute or convalescent COVID-19. Sequencing was performed on peripheral blood. This chain's CDR3 is CASSLLLQPYEQYF. CDR3 nucleotides: TGCGCCAGCAGCTTGCTTTTACAGCCCTACGAGCAGTACTTC.